The source of this T cell receptor (beta chain) is a study of neurological immune-mediated disorders. Looked up from germline, CDR1 is MDHEN and CDR2 is SYDVKM. The CDR3 contains 11 residues. Remarks on this clonotype: Just one base apart from a much larger clone, this may be a read error.

The unsorted libraries were prepared from 2 million PBMCs (stored at -80 C). TCRdb reprocessed the 5' RACE reads via MiXCR and lists one record per CDR3 protein. This table holds around 64,000 distinct CDR3 sequences, approximately 3.3% found once. Sample: PBMCs. The receptor was isolated from a woman between 50 and 59 years old with multiple sclerosis. The chain joins TRBV28 to TRBJ2-5; D might be TRBD1 or TRBD2, each matching 5 bases. The CDR3: CDSYSPGRQYF. DNA of the CDR3: TGTGACAGCTATTCTCCGGGACGGCAGTACTTC.